The clone carrying this TCR beta chain was picked up a small number of times. This record comes from a study of blood T cell repertoires in COVID-19. The wider study: Whether acute or convalescent, the COVID-19 samples came from the United States, Italy and Spain. T cells, B-cell-depleted T cells, or PBMCs supplied cDNA or gDNA.

Germline CDR1 and CDR2: SQVTM and ANQGSEA. This CDR3 has 14 amino acids. Trimming removed 4 bases from V and 4 bases from J, with 13 bases in between. Original handling: Estimation of nucleated cell counts relied on the amplification of reference gene primers. Assay used: immunoSEQ multiplex PCR; TCRdb lists only in-frame clones, some missing. Clonal size and the V and J genes are those of that table, whereas D and trimming came from the DNA. The repertoire holds approximately 150,000 clones, less than 85% seen once, with roughly 17% in the top ten. The sequenced sample was peripheral blood. This chain links TRBV29-1 with TRBJ2-2; possible D gene TRBD1, 5 bases. The sequence derives from an elderly woman with acute or convalescent COVID-19. The CDR3 nucleotides read TGCAGCGTTGTTCCAGGGCCGGGCACCGGGGAGCTGTTTTTT. Its translation: CSVVPGPGTGELFF.